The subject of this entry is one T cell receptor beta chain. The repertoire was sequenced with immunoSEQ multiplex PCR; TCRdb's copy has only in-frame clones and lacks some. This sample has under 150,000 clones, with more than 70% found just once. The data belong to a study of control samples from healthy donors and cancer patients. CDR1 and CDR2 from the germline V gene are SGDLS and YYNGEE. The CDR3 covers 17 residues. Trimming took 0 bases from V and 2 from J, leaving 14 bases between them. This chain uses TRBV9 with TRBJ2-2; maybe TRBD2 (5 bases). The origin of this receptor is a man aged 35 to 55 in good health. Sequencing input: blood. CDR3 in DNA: TGTGCCAGCAGCGTAGGGGCGTGGAGCGGAAACACCGGGGAGCTGTTTTTT. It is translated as CASSVGAWSGNTGELFF.